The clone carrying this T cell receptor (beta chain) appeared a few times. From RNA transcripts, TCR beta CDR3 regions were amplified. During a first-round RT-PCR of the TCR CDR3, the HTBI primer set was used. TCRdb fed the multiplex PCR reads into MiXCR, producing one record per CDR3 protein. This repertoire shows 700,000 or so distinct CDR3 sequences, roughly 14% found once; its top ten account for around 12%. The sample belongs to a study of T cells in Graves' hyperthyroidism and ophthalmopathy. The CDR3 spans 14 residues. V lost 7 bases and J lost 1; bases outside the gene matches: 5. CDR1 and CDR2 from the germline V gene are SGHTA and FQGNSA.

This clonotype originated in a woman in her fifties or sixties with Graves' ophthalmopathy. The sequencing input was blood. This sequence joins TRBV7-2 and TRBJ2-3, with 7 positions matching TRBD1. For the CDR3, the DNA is TGTGCCAGCACCGCCGGACAGGGCACAGATACGCAGTATTTT. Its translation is CASTAGQGTDTQYF.